Listed here are 2 T cell receptor beta chains from one sample, sequenced in a study of shared clonotypes between healthy human individuals. The protocol was immunoSEQ multiplex PCR, while the TCRdb copy is restricted to in-frame clones and leaves out a portion. The sample lists around 2,100,000 clones, approximately 94% occurring once. Naive CD8 populations comprised CD45RO-negative cells positively selected for CCR7, excluding terminally differentiated effector memory CD45RA+ cells. The sample taken for sequencing was naive CD8+ T cells sorted from blood. These receptors were obtained from a man aged 18 to 29 in good health.

The rearrangement joins TRBV7-2 to TRBJ2-7; 9 positions agree with TRBD1. Germline V gene data show CDR1 as SGHTA and CDR2 as FQGNSA. With 5 bases clipped from V and 6 bases from J, the junction kept 14 bases outside the gene matches. This CDR3 is built from 16 residues. The CDR3 region is CASSPGPSGQGPEQYF. CDR3 nucleotide sequence: TGTGCCAGCAGCCCAGGACCCTCAGGACAGGGGCCCGAGCAGTACTTC.

The V call is TRBV6-5, the J call TRBJ1-1; D is unresolved. Germline CDR1 is MNHEY and CDR2 is SVGAGI. Trimming shortened V by 5 bases and J by 6 bases, and 10 bases separated the two germline ends. The CDR3 extends over 12 amino acids. CDR3 region: CASSNLGSEAFF. In DNA, the CDR3 is TGTGCCAGCAGTAACCTGGGTTCTGAAGCTTTCTTT.